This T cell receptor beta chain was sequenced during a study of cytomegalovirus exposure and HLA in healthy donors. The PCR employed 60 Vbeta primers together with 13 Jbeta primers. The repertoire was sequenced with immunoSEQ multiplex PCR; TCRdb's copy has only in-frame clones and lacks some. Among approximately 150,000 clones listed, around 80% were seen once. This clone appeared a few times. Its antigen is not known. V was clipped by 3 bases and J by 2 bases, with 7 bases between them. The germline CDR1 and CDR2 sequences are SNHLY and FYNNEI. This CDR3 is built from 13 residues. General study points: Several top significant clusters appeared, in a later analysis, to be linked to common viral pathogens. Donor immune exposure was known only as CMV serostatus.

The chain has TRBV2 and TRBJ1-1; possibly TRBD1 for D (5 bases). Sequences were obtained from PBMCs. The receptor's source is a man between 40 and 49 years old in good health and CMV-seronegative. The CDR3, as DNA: TGTGCCAGCAGTGACGACAGTAACACTGAAGCTTTCTTT. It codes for CASSDDSNTEAFF.